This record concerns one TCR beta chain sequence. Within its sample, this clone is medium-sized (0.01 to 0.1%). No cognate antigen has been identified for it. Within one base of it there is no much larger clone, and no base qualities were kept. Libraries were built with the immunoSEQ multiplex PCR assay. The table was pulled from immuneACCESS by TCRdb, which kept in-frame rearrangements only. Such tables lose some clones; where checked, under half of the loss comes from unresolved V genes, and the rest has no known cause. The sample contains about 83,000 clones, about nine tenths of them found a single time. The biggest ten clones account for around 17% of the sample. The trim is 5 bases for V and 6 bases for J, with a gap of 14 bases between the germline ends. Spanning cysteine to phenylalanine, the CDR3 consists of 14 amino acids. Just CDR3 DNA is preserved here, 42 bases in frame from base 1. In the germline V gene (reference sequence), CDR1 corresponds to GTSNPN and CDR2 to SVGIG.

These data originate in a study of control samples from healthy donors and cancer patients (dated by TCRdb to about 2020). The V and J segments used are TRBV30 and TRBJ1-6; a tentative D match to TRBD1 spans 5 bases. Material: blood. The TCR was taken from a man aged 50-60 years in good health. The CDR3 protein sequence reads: CAWSPGPLNSPLHF. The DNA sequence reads TGTGCCTGGTCTCCGGGGCCACTTAATTCACCCCTCCACTTT.